This passage covers 10 T cell receptor beta chains from one sample sequenced in a study of beta chain features in type 1 diabetes. The sequenced template was cDNA made from the entire isolated RNA. Assay: immunoSEQ multiplex PCR; the TCRdb copy retains only in-frame clones and omits some. Of some 360,000 clones in the sample, about 19% were seen once. Sequenced material: naive CD4+ T cells from blood. All receptors derive from a woman aged 18-29 years in good health.

The chain is built from TRBV29-1 and TRBJ2-7; 9 nucleotides align to TRBD2. J lost 6 bases, V lost 4 bases, and 13 bases had no gene match. Germline values: CDR1 SQVTM, CDR2 ANQGSEA. CDR3 size: 15 residues. Here the CDR3 DNA reads TGCAGCGTTGTGGTTTCTAGCGGGGCCCTATCCGAGCAGTACTTC. This gives the protein CSVVVSSGALSEQYF.

This clone showed up just a few times. The rearrangement links TRBV7-9 to TRBJ2-1, with no clear D. The CDR3 runs 13 residues. V gave up 1 base and J gave up 9 bases, with 10 bases separating them. Germline V gives CDR1 SEHNR, CDR2 FQNEAQ (reference sequence). The CDR3 DNA sequence: TGTGCCAGCAGCTTAGACGCTAGGTTTGAGCAGTTCTTC. This sequence encodes CASSLDARFEQFF.

This clone came up a few times. The chain uses TRBV15 and TRBJ2-7; 8 nucleotides match TRBD2. CDR1 and CDR2 (germline): LNHNV, YYDKDF (reference sequence). With 1 base clipped from V and 1 base from J, the junction kept 3 bases outside the gene matches. The CDR3 loop spans 15 amino acids. CDR3 nucleotide sequence: TGTGCCACCAGCAGAGGCACTAGCGGTTCCTACGAGCAGTACTTC. Its translation is CATSRGTSGSYEQYF.

This clone has just a few counts. V usage is TRBV11-2 and J usage is TRBJ2-4; TRBD1 is a possible D gene (5 bases). Deletions cut 1 base from V and 7 bases from J, with 8 bases between. Looked up from germline, CDR1 is SGHAT and CDR2 is FQNNGV. CDR3 size: 13 residues. The CDR3 DNA is TGTGCCAGCAGCTTAGCAGGGTCTAACATTCAGTACTTC. Its translation is CASSLAGSNIQYF.

Only a few counts were recorded for this clone. This sequence joins TRBV2 and TRBJ1-1; D may be TRBD1 (6 bases). Germline V gene sequence: CDR1 SNHLY, CDR2 FYNNEI. Trimming shortened V by 11 bases and J by 0 bases, and 13 bases separated the two germline ends. The CDR3 has 13 residues. Here the CDR3 DNA reads TGTGCCTCCTACAGGGCCCTGAACACTGAAGCTTTCTTT. Residues: CASYRALNTEAFF.

This clone was seen a handful of times. The chain joins TRBV14 to TRBJ2-7, with D possibly matching TRBD1 (7 bases). Germline V gene data show CDR1 as SGHDN and CDR2 as FVKESK. The V gene lost 4 bases and the J gene lost 3 bases, with 13 bases spanning the gap. The CDR3 contains 14 residues. The DNA for the CDR3 is TGTGCCAGCAGCCTACCAGGGGGACTCTACGAGCAGTACTTC. Translation: CASSLPGGLYEQYF.

This clone was seen more than once but under ten times. This rearrangement joins TRBV5-1 to TRBJ1-1, with 8 bases fitting TRBD1. V lost 2 bases and J lost 1; bases outside the gene matches: 7. Per germline, CDR1 SGHRS and CDR2 YFSETQ. This CDR3 region has 16 residues. The CDR3 spells CASSFTGTGRNTEAFF. CDR3 DNA: TGCGCCAGCAGCTTTACCGGGACAGGACGGAACACTGAAGCTTTCTTT.

This chain uses TRBV30 with TRBJ1-4, with TRBD1 as a possible D gene (6 bases). Looked up from germline, CDR1 is GTSNPN and CDR2 is SVGIG (reference sequence). Trimming took off 4 bases at V and 7 bases at J, with 13 bases between the two ends. This CDR3 has 13 amino acids. The CDR3 DNA sequence: TGTGCCTGGACGGGGGGCGCGATTGAAAAACTGTTTTTT. Translating gives CAWTGGAIEKLFF.

V is TRBV7-9 and J is TRBJ2-2; possible D gene TRBD2, 6 bases. This CDR3 region has 14 residues. Germline V gene sequence: CDR1 SEHNR, CDR2 FQNEAQ (reference sequence). With 5 bases removed from V and 2 bases from J, the gap between germline ends came to 9 bases. CDR3 coding DNA: TGTGCCAGCAGCCCGCGGGGAAACACCGGGGAGCTGTTTTTT. This encodes CASSPRGNTGELFF.

The gene calls are TRBV7-2 and TRBJ2-7; unclear D gene. With 7 bases removed from V and 6 bases from J, the gap between germline ends came to 22 bases. Germline CDR1 SGHTA, CDR2 FQGNSA. This CDR3 spans 15 amino acids. In DNA, the CDR3 is TGTGCCAGCAAAGAAAGCGTCGGGTTGCATAGCGAGCAGTACTTC. Protein: CASKESVGLHSEQYF.